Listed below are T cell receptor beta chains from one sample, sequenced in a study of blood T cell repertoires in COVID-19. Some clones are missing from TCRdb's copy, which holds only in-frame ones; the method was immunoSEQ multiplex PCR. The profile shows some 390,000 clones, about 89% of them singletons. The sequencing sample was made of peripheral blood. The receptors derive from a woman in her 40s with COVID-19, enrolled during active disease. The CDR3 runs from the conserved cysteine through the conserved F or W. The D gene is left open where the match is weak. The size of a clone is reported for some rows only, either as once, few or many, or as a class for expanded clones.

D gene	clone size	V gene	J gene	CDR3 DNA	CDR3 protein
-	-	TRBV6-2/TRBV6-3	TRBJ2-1	TGTGCCAGCAGTTACCCTGCGGGACTTCCAGGGAGAAGTAACAATGAGCAGTTCTTC	CASSYPAGLPGRSNNEQFF
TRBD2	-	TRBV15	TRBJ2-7	TGTGCCACCAGCAGGACTAGCGGGAGTGGAACCGAGCAGTACTTC	CATSRTSGSGTEQYF
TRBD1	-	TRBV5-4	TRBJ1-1	TGTGCCAGCAGAAAACAGGGGACTGGGACTGAAGCTTTCTTT	CASRKQGTGTEAFF
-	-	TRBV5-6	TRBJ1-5	TGTGCCAGCACGCGGGGGCCAGACAATCAGCCCCAGCATTTT	CASTRGPDNQPQHF
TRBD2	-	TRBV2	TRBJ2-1	TGTGCCAGCACCCTACTAGCGGGAGGGCCACCTGAGCAGTTCTTC	CASTLLAGGPPEQFF
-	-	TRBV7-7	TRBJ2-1	TGTGCTAGCAGCTTGGGCGGGGCCCGCTCCTACAATGAGCAGTTCTTC	CASSLGGARSYNEQFF
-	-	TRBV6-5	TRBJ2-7	TGTGCCAGCAGTTACTCCGGGAAGCAGTACTTC	CASSYSGKQYF
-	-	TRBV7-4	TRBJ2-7	TGTGCCAGCACCTCGGCGGATGTTTCCTACGAGCAGTACTTC	CASTSADVSYEQYF
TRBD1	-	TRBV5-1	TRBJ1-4	TGCGCCAGCAGCCATGGGACAGTTCAAGAAAAACTGTTTTTT	CASSHGTVQEKLFF
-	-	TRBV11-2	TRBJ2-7	TGTGCCAGCAGCTGGGGCATGTGGGTCTACGAGCAGTACTTC	CASSWGMWVYEQYF
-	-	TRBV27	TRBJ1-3	TGTGCCAGCAGATCAAATTTGGGAAACACCATATATTTT	CASRSNLGNTIYF
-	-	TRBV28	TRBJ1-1	TGTGCCAGCAGTCTGCTTTGGAGGAACACTGAAGCTTTCTTT	CASSLLWRNTEAFF
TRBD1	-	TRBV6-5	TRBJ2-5	TGTGCCAGCAGTCCACAGGGGCCCCAAGAGACCCAGTACTTC	CASSPQGPQETQYF
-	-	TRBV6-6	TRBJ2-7	TGTGCCAGCAGTTACTCGCTAATTGAGCAGTACTTC	CASSYSLIEQYF
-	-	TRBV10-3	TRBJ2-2	TGTGCCATCTCCCCGGGGACCGGGGAGCTGTTTTTT	CAISPGTGELFF
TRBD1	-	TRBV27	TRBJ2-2	TGTGCCAGCAGTTTAGTACAGGGGGCGCGGGGCACCGGGGAGCTGTTTTTT	CASSLVQGARGTGELFF
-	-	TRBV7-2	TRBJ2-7	TGTGCCAGCAGCTTACTTGGGAGATATGCCGAGCAGTACTTC	CASSLLGRYAEQYF
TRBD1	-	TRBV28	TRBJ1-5	TGTGCCAGCAGTACCCCGGGACAGGGGGCGGATCAGCCCCAGCATTTT	CASSTPGQGADQPQHF
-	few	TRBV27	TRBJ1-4	TGTGCCAGCAGTGAGAGGAGGCCCGGGGAAAAACTGTTTTTT	CASSERRPGEKLFF
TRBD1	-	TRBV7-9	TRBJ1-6	TGTGCCAGCAGCTTATTCGGGGACAGGGGGGAACTATCGGATTCACCCCTCCACTTT	CASSLFGDRGELSDSPLHF
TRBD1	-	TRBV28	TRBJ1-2	TGTGCCAGCAGCGGACAGGGACAGAACTATGGCTACACCTTC	CASSGQGQNYGYTF
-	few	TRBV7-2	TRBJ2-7	TGTGCCAGCAGCTTAGAGGGGGTTGACTACGAGCAGTACTTC	CASSLEGVDYEQYF
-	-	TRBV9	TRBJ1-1	TGTGCCAGCAGCGCCGGGGGGCAGAACACTGAAGCTTTCTTT	CASSAGGQNTEAFF
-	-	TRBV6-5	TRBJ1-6	TGTGCCGCATCAGGGCTTGTGGATTCACCCCTCCACTTT	CAASGLVDSPLHF
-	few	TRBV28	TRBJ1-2	TGTGCCAGCAGCCAACCTTCGCGGGGTTTACCCTTC	CASSQPSRGLPF
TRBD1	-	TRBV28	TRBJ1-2	TGTGCCAGCAGTATGACAGGGGCTAGGGGCTACACCTTC	CASSMTGARGYTF
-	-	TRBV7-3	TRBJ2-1	TGTGCCAGCAGCTTAACTGCAGGAATACCCTCCCACAATGAGCAGTTCTTC	CASSLTAGIPSHNEQFF
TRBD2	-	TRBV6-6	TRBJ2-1	TGTGCCAGCAGGTCAACTAGCGGCGCCTACAATGAGCAGTTCTTC	CASRSTSGAYNEQFF
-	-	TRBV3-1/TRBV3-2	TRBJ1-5	TGTGCCAGCAGCCAAGCAGGGGCAAATCAGCCCCAGCATTTT	CASSQAGANQPQHF
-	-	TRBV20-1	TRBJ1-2	TGCAGTGCTAGGACAGACTATGGCTACACCTTC	CSARTDYGYTF
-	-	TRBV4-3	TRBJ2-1	TGCGCCAGCAGCCAAGATACGGGGAGGTACAATGAGCAGTTCTTC	CASSQDTGRYNEQFF
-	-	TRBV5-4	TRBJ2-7	TGTGCCAGCAGTCGTAGGAGCTCCTACGAGCAGTACTTC	CASSRRSSYEQYF
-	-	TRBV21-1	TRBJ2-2	TGTGCCAGCATACTACAATACGATCACACCGGGGAGCTGTTTTTT	CASILQYDHTGELFF
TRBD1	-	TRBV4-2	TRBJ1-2	TGTGCCAGCAGCCAAGATCCGGGACAGGGGAGCTATGGCTACACCTTC	CASSQDPGQGSYGYTF
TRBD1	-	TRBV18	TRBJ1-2	TGTGCCAGCTCACCGACGGACAGGGCCGACGGCTATGGCTACACCTTC	CASSPTDRADGYGYTF
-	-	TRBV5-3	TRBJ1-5	TGTGCCAGAAGCTTGGGCTTTCATGGGGAGAAGGAAGGTCAGCCCCAGCATTTT	CARSLGFHGEKEGQPQHF
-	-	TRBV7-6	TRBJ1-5	TGTGCCAGCAGCTTAGGCCAGGGCAATCAGCCCCAGCATTTT	CASSLGQGNQPQHF
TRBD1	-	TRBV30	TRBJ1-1	TGTGCCTGGAGTTACTCAGGGGGGCGGACTGAAGCTTTCTTT	CAWSYSGGRTEAFF
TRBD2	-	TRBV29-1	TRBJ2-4	TGCAGCGTTGAAGTCAGGACTAGCGGGAGATACATTCAGTACTTC	CSVEVRTSGRYIQYF
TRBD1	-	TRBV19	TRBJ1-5	TGTGCCGTAAGGGACAGGGGGAATCAGCCCCAGCATTTT	CAVRDRGNQPQHF
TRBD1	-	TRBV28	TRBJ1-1	TGTGCCAGCAGAGGGGTCTTGGCAGGGGGTCTCGGGACTGAAGCTTTCTTT	CASRGVLAGGLGTEAFF
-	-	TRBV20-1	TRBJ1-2	TGCAGTGCGCAGGGTGAGGGCTACACCTTC	CSAQGEGYTF
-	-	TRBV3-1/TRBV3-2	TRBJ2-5	TGTGCCAGCAGCCAGAAAGCCAGGGGTCGCCGACAAGAGACCCAGTACTTC	CASSQKARGRRQETQYF
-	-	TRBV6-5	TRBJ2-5	TGTGCCAGCAGTTACTCGGAGGCCGCTCGGCAAGAGACCCAGTACTTC	CASSYSEAARQETQYF